This T cell receptor (beta chain) was captured by sequencing in a study of cytomegalovirus exposure and HLA in healthy donors. Across the whole study: Per a later analysis, the approximately 600 first-cohort and 120 validation repertoires shared one platform. General observations from the study: The listing of 150 to 200 TCR beta chains classed them as cytomegalovirus-associated.

Comments on this clone: The antigen is unknown.

Measured with immunoSEQ multiplex PCR; TCRdb has only the in-frame clones, and not every one. The sample contains about 360,000 clones, 80% to 90% of which appear only once. V lost 6 bases, J lost 2 bases, and 13 bases lay in between. Per germline, CDR1 MNHEY and CDR2 SMNVEV (reference sequence). The CDR3 contains 14 residues. Specimen: PBMCs. V and J are TRBV27 and TRBJ2-5; tentatively, D is TRBD2 (5 bases). This receptor was identified in a woman aged 18-35 years in good health and CMV-seronegative. CDR3 amino acids: CASRPGLVQETQYF. The CDR3 DNA is TGTGCCAGCAGGCCTGGACTTGTACAAGAGACCCAGTACTTC.